These 12 T cell receptor beta chains came from one sample sequenced in a study of cytomegalovirus exposure and HLA in healthy donors. The PCR had 60 Vbeta and 13 Jbeta primers. Profiling relied on immunoSEQ multiplex PCR, and the TCRdb table lists in-frame clones only, not all of them. This listing includes fewer than 200,000 clones. Material for sequencing was PBMCs. These receptors all stem from a man aged 25-40 years in good health and CMV-seronegative.

V and J are TRBV7-9 and TRBJ2-2, with D perhaps matching TRBD1 (6 bases). V was trimmed by 1 base and J by 8 bases, leaving 11 bases between them. The CDR3 covers 14 residues. CDR1 SEHNR and CDR2 FQNEAQ come from the germline V gene (reference sequence). CDR3 DNA sequence: TGTGCCAGCAGCTTAGGGACCGGGACAGGGGAGCTGTTTTTT. Encoded protein: CASSLGTGTGELFF.

The chain combines TRBV28 with TRBJ2-1, with 8 bases identical to TRBD2. The germline CDR1 and CDR2 sequences are MDHEN and SYDVKM. V shed 3 bases, J shed 7 bases, and the junction held 11 bases outside the gene matches. This CDR3 has 16 residues. The chain's CDR3 is CASSFGGTPGGNEQFF. CDR3 bases: TGTGCCAGCAGTTTCGGCGGAACCCCGGGGGGGAATGAGCAGTTCTTC.

V gene TRBV7-3 combines with J gene TRBJ1-1; unclear D gene. The CDR3 loop spans 13 amino acids. Germline V gene data show CDR1 as SGHTA and CDR2 as FQGTGA. V was clipped by 5 bases and J by 1 base, with 8 bases between them. The CDR3 DNA reads as TGTGCCAGCAGCCCTAGGAGGAACACTGAAGCTTTCTTT. Its translation is CASSPRRNTEAFF.

The CDR3 DNA sequence: TGTGCCAGCAGTTCCGGAACACAGGAGCATGGCTACACCTTC. Its translation: CASSSGTQEHGYTF. This chain uses TRBV28 with TRBJ1-2; the D gene is possibly TRBD1 (5 bases). Germline V gene data show CDR1 as MDHEN and CDR2 as SYDVKM. The germline V and J ends were trimmed by 4 bases and 6 bases, with 15 bases remaining between them. The CDR3 is 14 residues long.

This rearrangement joins TRBV6-5 to TRBJ2-1; TRBD1 agrees at 8 bases. The CDR3 sequence is 14 residues long. V shed 6 bases and J 7 bases; nucleotides not matched to a gene: 8. Looked up from germline, CDR1 is MNHEY and CDR2 is SVGAGI. CDR3 region: CASRSVDRENEQFF. CDR3 sequence (DNA): TGTGCCAGCAGGAGCGTGGACAGGGAAAATGAGCAGTTCTTC.

The V and J genes are TRBV19 and TRBJ1-2; TRBD1 is a possible D gene (5 bases). Germline-derived CDR1 and CDR2 are LNHDA and SQIVND (reference sequence). V shed 5 bases and J shed 5 bases, with 18 bases lying between them. The CDR3 is 15 residues long. DNA of the CDR3: TGTGCCAGTAGTCTCGGGGGGACCAACGTATATGGCTACACCTTC. It is translated as CASSLGGTNVYGYTF.

The V call is TRBV5-1, the J call TRBJ2-7, with D possibly TRBD1 on 6 matching bases. CDR1 and CDR2 from the germline V gene are SGHRS and YFSETQ. CDR3 length: 16 residues. Trimming cost V 0 bases and J 0 bases, with 13 bases left between them. CDR3 DNA sequence: TGCGCCAGCAGCTTGGCCCGGACAGCGAGCTCCTACGAGCAGTACTTC. Translation: CASSLARTASSYEQYF.

The rearrangement uses TRBV7-9 and TRBJ1-2; TRBD1 matches 7 bases. Germline values: CDR1 SEHNR, CDR2 FQNEAQ (reference sequence). The CDR3 has 14 amino acids. V gave up 3 bases and J gave up 6 bases; unmatched junction bases: 7. CDR3 in DNA: TGTGCCAGCAGCTTCCCGGACAGGTTTGATGGCTACACCTTC. This codes for CASSFPDRFDGYTF.

The rearrangement uses TRBV18 and TRBJ1-5; D perhaps matches TRBD1 (5 bases). V lost 4 bases, J lost 0 bases, and 10 bases lay in between. There are 15 residues in the CDR3. Per germline, CDR1 KGHSH and CDR2 LQKENI. CDR3 sequence: CASSLTAVSNQPQHF. CDR3 DNA: TGTGCCAGCTCACTGACAGCTGTTAGCAATCAGCCCCAGCATTTT.

The rearrangement uses TRBV10-3 and TRBJ2-1; tentative D call: TRBD2 (5 bases). The CDR3 contains 16 residues. Germline assignment: CDR1 ENHRY and CDR2 SYGVKD. The V and J ends lost 3 bases and 6 bases respectively, with 18 bases between them. The CDR3 nucleotides are TGTGCCATCAGTGATCCCGGGATGACGGGAAGCAATGAGCAGTTCTTC. It is translated as CAISDPGMTGSNEQFF.

The chain uses TRBV19 and TRBJ2-6, with D possibly being TRBD1 (6 bases). V gave up 8 bases and J gave up 0 bases, with 14 bases separating them. The CDR3 spans 16 residues. The germline V gene has CDR1 LNHDA and CDR2 SQIVND (reference sequence). Written as DNA, the CDR3 is TGTGCCAGTCTCGCCCTGACAGGCTCTGGGGCCAACGTCCTGACTTTC. Its protein product is CASLALTGSGANVLTF.

The V gene is TRBV10-3, the J gene TRBJ1-1; no reliable D call. V gave up 0 bases and J gave up 5 bases, with 7 bases separating them. This CDR3 comprises 13 residues. Germline assignment: CDR1 ENHRY and CDR2 SYGVKD. The CDR3 spells CAISESRSTEAFF. The CDR3 nucleotides read TGTGCCATCAGTGAGTCCAGATCGACTGAAGCTTTCTTT.